Below are 16 T cell receptor beta chains sequenced from a single sample in a study of PD-1 blockade in classical Hodgkin lymphoma (dated by TCRdb to the early 2020s). The method was the immunoSEQ multiplex PCR assay. The table was pulled from immuneACCESS by TCRdb, which kept in-frame rearrangements only. Such tables lose some clones; where checked, under half of the loss comes from unresolved V genes, and the rest has no known cause. The sample table holds roughly 30,000 clones, of which roughly 80% were seen once. Of the sample, approximately 0.81% falls within the top ten clones. This specimen's time point label, per the study, means: cycle 4 day 1 (C4D1), after five to seven weeks of nivolumab. All trial patients had relapsed after autologous stem cell transplantation, with cohorts A, B and C differing in prior brentuximab vedotin exposure. Using a Miltenyi CD4+ T cell isolation kit, CD4+ T cells were purified from thawed PBMCs through magnetic negative selection.

The sample here was CD4+ T cells from blood, taken before the fourth cycle of nivolumab. The receptors were sampled from a human donor with classical Hodgkin lymphoma.

This rearrangement joins TRBV30 to TRBJ1-1; 10 bases fit TRBD1. V lost 3 bases and J lost 5; bases outside the gene matches: 3. CDR3 length equals 13 residues. Germline assignment: CDR1 GTSNPN and CDR2 SVGIG (reference sequence). In DNA form, the CDR3 reads TGTGCCTGGAGGGGGGACAGGGGTACTGAAGCTTTCTTT. Protein product: CAWRGDRGTEAFF.

V gene TRBV19 combines with J gene TRBJ1-1; 7 bases align to TRBD1. Germline CDR1 is LNHDA and CDR2 is SQIVND (reference sequence). The CDR3 contains 17 residues. Losses at the gene ends were 3 bases for V and 0 bases for J; bases not matched to a gene: 10. The CDR3: CASSMSGGGIMNTEAFF. In DNA form, the CDR3 reads TGTGCCAGTAGTATGTCAGGGGGGGGGATCATGAACACTGAAGCTTTCTTT.

This chain joins TRBV7-6 and TRBJ2-3; the match to TRBD2 covers 11 bases. The CDR3 loop spans 15 amino acids. Trimming at V came to 7 bases and at J to 4 bases, leaving 7 bases not matched to a gene. Germline assignment: CDR1 SGHVS and CDR2 FNYEAQ. CDR3 in amino acids: CASTSGGTGADTQYF. Here the CDR3 DNA reads TGTGCCAGCACTAGCGGGGGGACCGGGGCAGATACGCAGTATTTT.

J is TRBJ1-4 and V is TRBV9; D is unresolved. The CDR3 totals 15 residues. The germline V gene encodes CDR1 SGDLS and CDR2 YYNGEE. Trimming removed 1 base at V and 7 bases at J, with 14 bases between. The CDR3 sequence: CASSVSPEGPEKLFF. CDR3 in DNA: TGTGCCAGCAGCGTATCCCCGGAGGGTCCTGAAAAACTGTTTTTT. Looking up the rest from reference TRBV9 and TRBJ1-4 gives the full variable domain: DSGVTQTPKHLITATGQRVTLRCSPRSGDLSVYWYQQSLDQGLQFLIQYYNGEERAKGNILERFSAQQFPDLHSELNLSSLELGDSALYFCASSVSPEGPEKLFFGSGTQLSVL.

This chain links TRBV7-8 with TRBJ2-4; D possibly corresponds to TRBD2 (6 bases). V was pared by 1 base and J by 6 bases, with 13 bases between. The CDR3 loop spans 15 amino acids. The germline CDR1 and CDR2 sequences are SGHVS and FQNEAQ. The CDR3 bases are TGTGCCAGCAGCTTAGACGGGAGCTTGGGAAACATTCAGTACTTC. It is translated as CASSLDGSLGNIQYF.

This chain joins TRBV28 and TRBJ2-2, with 7 bases aligning to TRBD2. The CDR3 length is 15 residues. Germline CDR1 MDHEN, CDR2 SYDVKM. Losses at the gene ends were 7 bases for V and 4 bases for J; bases not matched to a gene: 9. CDR3 protein: CASIPRGGGTGELFF. In DNA, the CDR3 is TGTGCCAGCATCCCTCGTGGGGGGGGCACCGGGGAGCTGTTTTTT. The full variable domain, completed using reference TRBV28 and TRBJ2-2, is DVKVTQSSRYLVKRTGEKVFLECVQDMDHENMFWYRQDPGLGLRLIYFSYDVKMKEKGDIPEGYSVSREKKERFSLILESASTNQTSMYLCASIPRGGGTGELFFGEGSRLTVL.

The count of this clone is one. The J gene is TRBJ1-1, the V gene TRBV6-1; 7 bases agree with TRBD1. The CDR3 loop spans 13 amino acids. CDR1 and CDR2 (germline): MNHNS, SASEGT. Trimming removed 11 bases from V and 4 bases from J; junction bases left unmatched: 10. CDR3 protein: CAGIRDRGTEAFF. CDR3 coding DNA: TGTGCCGGGATAAGGGACAGAGGCACTGAAGCTTTCTTT.

V is TRBV4-2 and J is TRBJ2-4; 12 bases match TRBD2. Germline lookup yields CDR1 LGHNA and CDR2 YNFKEQ. The CDR3 is 20 residues long. Losses at the gene ends were 2 bases for V and 0 bases for J; bases not matched to a gene: 11. The CDR3 DNA reads as TGTGCCAGCAGCCAACCGGGACTAGCGGGTCCCAGGCTAGCCAAAAACATTCAGTACTTC. It encodes CASSQPGLAGPRLAKNIQYF.

The rearrangement joins TRBV9 to TRBJ2-1; 9 bases fit TRBD2. This CDR3 spans 16 amino acids. Per the germline V gene, CDR1 is SGDLS and CDR2 is YYNGEE. Trimming at V came to 2 bases and at J to 7 bases, leaving 10 bases not matched to a gene. The CDR3 protein is CASSVGQAGGGNEQFF. CDR3 sequence (DNA): TGTGCCAGCAGCGTGGGGCAAGCGGGGGGCGGGAATGAGCAGTTCTTC. Filled out from reference TRBV9 and TRBJ2-1, the complete variable domain reads DSGVTQTPKHLITATGQRVTLRCSPRSGDLSVYWYQQSLDQGLQFLIQYYNGEERAKGNILERFSAQQFPDLHSELNLSSLELGDSALYFCASSVGQAGGGNEQFFGPGTRLTVL.

The gene calls are TRBV30 and TRBJ1-1; D is perhaps TRBD1 (6 bases). The CDR3 covers 14 residues. V was clipped by 1 base and J by 3 bases, with 12 bases between them. The germline V gene has CDR1 GTSNPN and CDR2 SVGIG (reference sequence). The CDR3 spells CAWSAGAWDTEAFF. Here the CDR3 DNA reads TGTGCCTGGAGTGCGGGGGCGTGGGACACTGAAGCTTTCTTT.

The chain carries TRBV7-9 and TRBJ2-5; TRBD2 matches 12 bases. CDR1 is SEHNR, CDR2 FQNEAQ, per germline (reference sequence). CDR3 length: 16 residues. Unmatched junction bases numbered 1, after V lost 1 base and J lost 1 base. The CDR3 nucleotides read TGTGCCAGCAGCTTAGGACTAGCGGGGGTCCAAGAGACCCAGTACTTC. Encoded protein: CASSLGLAGVQETQYF.

The rearrangement links TRBV5-1 to TRBJ1-4; no clear D. This CDR3 comprises 15 residues. Deletions cut 0 bases from V and 1 base from J, with 7 bases between. Germline V lookup: CDR1 SGHRS, CDR2 YFSETQ. The CDR3, as DNA: TGCGCCAGCAGCTTGGGGTGGGGAACTAATGAAAAACTGTTTTTT. It is translated as CASSLGWGTNEKLFF. Full variable domain (rest looked up from reference TRBV5-1 and TRBJ1-4): KAGVTQTPRYLIKTRGQQVTLSCSPISGHRSVSWYQQTPGQGLQFLFEYFSETQRNKGNFPGRFSGRQFSNSRSEMNVSTLELGDSALYLCASSLGWGTNEKLFFGSGTQLSVL.

The chain uses TRBV7-9 and TRBJ2-2; D gene uncertain. Per germline, CDR1 SEHNR and CDR2 FQNEAQ (reference sequence). Between the trimmed V and J ends, which lost 3 bases and 3 bases, there was a span of 11 bases. This CDR3 contains 15 residues. For the CDR3, the DNA is TGTGCCAGCAGCTTGGGTAACATAGACACCGGGGAGCTGTTTTTT. It encodes CASSLGNIDTGELFF.

This chain uses TRBV5-4 with TRBJ1-6; perhaps TRBD1 as D (6 bases). V was cut by 4 bases and J by 7 bases, with 12 bases left in between. Germline assignment: CDR1 SGHNT and CDR2 YYREEE (reference sequence). CDR3 length: 14 amino acids. CDR3 in amino acids: CASSTQGKNSPLHF. CDR3 nucleotides: TGTGCCAGCAGCACACAGGGAAAAAATTCACCCCTCCACTTT.

V usage is TRBV27 and J usage is TRBJ1-5; maybe TRBD1 (5 bases). V dropped 0 bases and J dropped 0 bases, with 12 bases sitting between them. Germline V lookup: CDR1 MNHEY, CDR2 SMNVEV (reference sequence). This CDR3 comprises 17 residues. CDR3 region: CASSLSTGHLSNQPQHF. The DNA for the CDR3 is TGTGCCAGCAGTTTATCGACTGGACACCTTAGCAATCAGCCCCAGCATTTT.

J is TRBJ1-2 and V is TRBV7-6; TRBD1 matches at 7 bases. The CDR3 length is 14 residues. V shed 5 bases and J 2 bases; nucleotides not matched to a gene: 5. Germline assignment: CDR1 SGHVS and CDR2 FNYEAQ. CDR3 sequence reads: CASSPAQGNYGYTF. As DNA, the CDR3 is TGTGCCAGCAGCCCAGCACAGGGGAACTATGGCTACACCTTC.